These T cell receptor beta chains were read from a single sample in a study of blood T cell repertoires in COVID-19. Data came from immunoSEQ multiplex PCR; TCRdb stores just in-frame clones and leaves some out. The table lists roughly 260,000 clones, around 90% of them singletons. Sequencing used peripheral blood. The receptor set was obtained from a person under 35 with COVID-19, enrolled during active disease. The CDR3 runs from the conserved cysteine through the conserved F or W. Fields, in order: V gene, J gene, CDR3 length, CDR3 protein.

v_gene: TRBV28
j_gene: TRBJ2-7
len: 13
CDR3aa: CASSGTDVYEQYF

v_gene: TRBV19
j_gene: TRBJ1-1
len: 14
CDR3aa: CASSSIQGIAEAFF

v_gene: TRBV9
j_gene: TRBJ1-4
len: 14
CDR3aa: CASSPLGQDEKLFF

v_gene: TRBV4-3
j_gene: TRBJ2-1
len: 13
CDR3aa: CASSQEVGTEQFF

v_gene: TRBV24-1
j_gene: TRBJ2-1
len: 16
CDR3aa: CATSDHSGRAFDEQFF

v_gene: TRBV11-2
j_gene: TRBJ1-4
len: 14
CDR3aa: CASSLGQGGEKLFF

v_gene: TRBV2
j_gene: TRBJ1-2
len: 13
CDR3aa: CASTSGVRGYYTF

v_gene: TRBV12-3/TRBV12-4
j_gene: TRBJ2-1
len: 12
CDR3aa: CAISRDYNEQFF

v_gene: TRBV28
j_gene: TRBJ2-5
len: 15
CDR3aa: CASEDPGTTQETQYF

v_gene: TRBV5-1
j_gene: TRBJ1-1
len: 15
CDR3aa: CASSLERVTYTEAFF

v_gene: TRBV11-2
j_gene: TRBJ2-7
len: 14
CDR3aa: CASSFAGGGYEQYF

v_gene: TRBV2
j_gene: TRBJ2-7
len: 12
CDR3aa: CASSGGGNEQYF

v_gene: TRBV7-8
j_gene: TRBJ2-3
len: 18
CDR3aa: CASSLVTRRELGTDTQYF

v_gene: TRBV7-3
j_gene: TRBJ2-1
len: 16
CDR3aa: CASSVGTSGPYNEQFF

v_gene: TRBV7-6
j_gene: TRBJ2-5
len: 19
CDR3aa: CASSLLPSSGRAAGETQYF

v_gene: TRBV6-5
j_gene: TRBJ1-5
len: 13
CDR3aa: CASSYGPTRPQHF

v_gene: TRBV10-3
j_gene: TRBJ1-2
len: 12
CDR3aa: CATLGGGYGYTF

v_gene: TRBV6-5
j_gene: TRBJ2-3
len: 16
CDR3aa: CASSYRGLAGGDTQYF

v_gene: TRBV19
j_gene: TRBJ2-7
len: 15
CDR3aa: CASSSWASGSYEQYF

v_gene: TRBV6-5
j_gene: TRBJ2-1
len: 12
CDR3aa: CASRQALGEQFF

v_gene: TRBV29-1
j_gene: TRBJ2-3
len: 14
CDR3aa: CSVGSASGRDTQYF

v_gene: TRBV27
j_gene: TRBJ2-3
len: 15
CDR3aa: CASSLVPGSTDTQYF

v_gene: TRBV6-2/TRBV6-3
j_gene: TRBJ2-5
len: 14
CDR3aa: CASSFGQDRETQYF

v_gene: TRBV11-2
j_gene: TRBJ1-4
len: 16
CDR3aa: CASSTLQGAVSEKLFF

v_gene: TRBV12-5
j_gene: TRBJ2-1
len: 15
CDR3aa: CASGLSLAGVHEQFF

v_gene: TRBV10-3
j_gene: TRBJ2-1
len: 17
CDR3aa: CAISESEREGPYNEQFF

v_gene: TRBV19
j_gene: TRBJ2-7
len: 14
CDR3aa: CASSGTASSYEQYF

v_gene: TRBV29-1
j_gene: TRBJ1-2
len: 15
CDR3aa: CSVELGTGGWVGYTF

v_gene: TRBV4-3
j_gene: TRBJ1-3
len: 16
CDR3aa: CASSQENSYSGNTIYF

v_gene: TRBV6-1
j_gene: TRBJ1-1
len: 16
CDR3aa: CASSGTAGAMNTEAFF

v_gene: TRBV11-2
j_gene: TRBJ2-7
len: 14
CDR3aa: CASSSRSQGYEQYF

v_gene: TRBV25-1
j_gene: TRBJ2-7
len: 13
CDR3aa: CASSGDRGFEQYF

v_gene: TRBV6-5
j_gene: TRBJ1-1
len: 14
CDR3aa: CASRYRFWRTEAFF